These 8 T cell receptor beta chains originate from one sample sequenced in a study of early T cells in non-severe SARS-CoV-2 infection. TCRdb reanalysed the 5' RACE reads using MiXCR and keeps one entry per CDR3 protein. The table includes 37,000 or so distinct CDR3 sequences, 4.5% to 7.5% detected once. Sample: whole blood. The receptors stem from an adult who was a healthcare worker with PCR-confirmed SARS-CoV-2 infection or an uninfected control (not recorded which).

This clonotype appeared many times. V gene TRBV3-1 combines with J gene TRBJ1-5; D is unresolved. CDR1 LGHDT and CDR2 YNNKEL come from the germline V gene (reference sequence). The ends were cut back, 5 bases at V and 4 bases at J, with 9 bases in the middle. This CDR3 spans 13 amino acids. DNA for the CDR3: TGTGCCAGCAGCTACGGGGTTAATCAGCCCCAGCATTTT. This gives the protein CASSYGVNQPQHF.

This clonotype has ten or more counts. The rearrangement uses TRBV6-1 and TRBJ2-3, with 11 bases identical to TRBD2. Germline V CDR1 and CDR2: MNHNS, SASEGT. This CDR3 is built from 17 residues. V gave up 1 base and J gave up 4 bases; unmatched junction bases: 7. CDR3 amino acids: CASSEGITSGSADTQYF. The DNA for the CDR3 is TGTGCCAGCAGTGAAGGAATCACTAGCGGGAGTGCAGATACGCAGTATTTT.

This clonotype was detected many times. The rearrangement links TRBV3-1 to TRBJ2-5; D perhaps matches TRBD1 (6 bases). Trimming stripped 3 bases from V and 0 bases from J, with 8 bases between. Germline V gives CDR1 LGHDT, CDR2 YNNKEL (reference sequence). The CDR3 is 14 amino acids. The CDR3: CASSQRGYQETQYF. CDR3 coding DNA: TGTGCCAGCAGCCAGAGGGGGTACCAAGAGACCCAGTACTTC.

This clonotype showed up many times. This chain connects TRBV7-6 to TRBJ2-7; no reliable D call. Trimming removed 0 bases from V and 3 bases from J, with 9 bases in between. CDR3 length equals 14 residues. Germline lookup yields CDR1 SGHVS and CDR2 FNYEAQ. The CDR3 bases are TGTGCCAGCAGCTTAGCGCCGCAGATCTACGAGCAGTACTTC. Protein product: CASSLAPQIYEQYF.

This clonotype was observed many times. This chain links TRBV6-5 with TRBJ1-1, with TRBD1 identical over 7 bases. Germline CDR1 reads MNHEY; CDR2 reads SVGAGI. V was pared by 4 bases and J by 4 bases, with 12 bases of the junction left unmatched. The length of the CDR3 is 16 residues. The CDR3 sequence is CASSFSTGRFGTEAFF. The CDR3 DNA reads as TGTGCCAGCAGTTTTTCGACAGGGCGGTTCGGCACTGAAGCTTTCTTT.

The rearrangement uses TRBV5-1 and TRBJ2-1, with 9 bases lining up with TRBD1. From germline, CDR1 is SGHRS and CDR2 YFSETQ. This CDR3 contains 17 residues. The V gene end was trimmed by 2 bases and the J gene end by 9 bases; junction bases not matched to a gene: 15. The CDR3 nucleotides read TGCGCCAGCAGCTTCCTGACAGGGGGGAGTGATCTCCGTGAGCAGTTCTTC. It encodes CASSFLTGGSDLREQFF.

This chain connects TRBV28 to TRBJ1-1; 8 nucleotides align to TRBD1. Trimming removed 6 bases from V and 11 bases from J; junction bases left unmatched: 11. The CDR3 sequence is 13 residues long. The V gene's germline CDR1 is MDHEN and CDR2 SYDVKM. In DNA form, the CDR3 reads TGTGCCAGCAGGGGACAGGCAAGGGCGTGGGCTTTCTTT. It is translated as CASRGQARAWAFF. The full variable domain, completed using reference TRBV28 and TRBJ1-1, is DVKVTQSSRYLVKRTGEKVFLECVQDMDHENMFWYRQDPGLGLRLIYFSYDVKMKEKGDIPEGYSVSREKKERFSLILESASTNQTSMYLCASRGQARAWAFFGQGTRLTVV.

This CDR3 reads CASSVSFQGYANEQFF. The CDR3 nucleotides are TGTGCCAGCAGCGTTTCCTTCCAGGGTTACGCCAATGAGCAGTTCTTC. This chain connects TRBV9 to TRBJ2-1; D possibly corresponds to TRBD1 (5 bases). The CDR3 totals 16 residues. Trimming removed 2 bases from V and 6 bases from J, with 18 bases in between. The germline CDR1 and CDR2 sequences are SGDLS and YYNGEE.